A few counts support the clone carrying this T cell receptor beta chain. From germline, CDR1 is SGHTA and CDR2 FQGTGA. V lost 5 bases to trimming and J lost 6 bases; unmatched junction nucleotides: 12. The CDR3 covers 17 residues. TCRdb's table, derived via immunoSEQ multiplex PCR, lists solely in-frame clones and lacks some. The data contain tens of thousands of clones, 70% to 85% of them singletons. The time point: new active TB diagnosis, blood taken before or within 7 days of starting treatment. Each clinical donor contributed on average roughly 100,000 T cells from unsorted cryopreserved PBMC. This sample was included in a study of T cells in tuberculosis. Study-level information: The T cells targeted glucose monomycolate, a mycobacterial lipid, via CD1B. Samples predate treatment or fall within its first 7 days.

The rearrangement joins TRBV7-3 to TRBJ2-1; 11 bases are shared with TRBD2. Sequences were derived from PBMCs, sampled at tuberculosis diagnosis. This sequence originates from an adult with tuberculosis. This chain's CDR3 is CASSTRTSGSLGNEQFF. The CDR3 DNA reads TGTGCCAGCAGCACTCGTACTAGCGGGAGTTTGGGCAATGAGCAGTTCTTC.